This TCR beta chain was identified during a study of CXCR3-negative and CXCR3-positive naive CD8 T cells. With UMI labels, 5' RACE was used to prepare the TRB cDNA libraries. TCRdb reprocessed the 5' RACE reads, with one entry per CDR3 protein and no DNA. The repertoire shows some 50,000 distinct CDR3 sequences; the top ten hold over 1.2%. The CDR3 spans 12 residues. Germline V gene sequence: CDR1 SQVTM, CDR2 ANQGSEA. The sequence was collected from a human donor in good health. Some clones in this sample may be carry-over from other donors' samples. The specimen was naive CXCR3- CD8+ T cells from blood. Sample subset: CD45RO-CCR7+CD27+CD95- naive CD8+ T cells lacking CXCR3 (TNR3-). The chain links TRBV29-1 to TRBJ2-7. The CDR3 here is CSVKDEDYEQYF.